This record concerns one T cell receptor beta chain sequence. Data came from immunoSEQ multiplex PCR; TCRdb stores just in-frame clones and leaves some out. The table includes about 88,000 clones, 80% to 95% detected once. The sample belongs to a study of technical replicates of blood from several donors. Material for sequencing was T cells isolated from PBMCs. The sequence came from a human donor in good health.

The CDR3 region has the DNA TGTGCCAGCAGTGAACGAGCGGGAGGGACGTGGGATACGCAGTATTTT. Its protein is CASSERAGGTWDTQYF. The chain couples TRBV2 to TRBJ2-3, with TRBD2 identical over 10 bases. Germline V gene sequence: CDR1 SNHLY, CDR2 FYNNEI. V lost 2 bases, J lost 6 bases, and 8 bases stayed unmatched. CDR3 size: 16 residues.